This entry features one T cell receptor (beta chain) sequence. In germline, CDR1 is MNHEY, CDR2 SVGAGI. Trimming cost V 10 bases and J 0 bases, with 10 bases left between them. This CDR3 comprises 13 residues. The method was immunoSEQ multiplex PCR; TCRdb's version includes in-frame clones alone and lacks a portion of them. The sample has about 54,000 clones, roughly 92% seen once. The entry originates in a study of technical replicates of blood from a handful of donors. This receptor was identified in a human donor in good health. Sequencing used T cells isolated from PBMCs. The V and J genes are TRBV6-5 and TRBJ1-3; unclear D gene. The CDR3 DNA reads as TGTGCCACCCTGGACTTCTCTGGAAACACCATATATTTT. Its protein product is CATLDFSGNTIYF.